This TCR beta chain was sequenced during a study of T cells after yellow fever vaccination. Study details: SMART-Seq v4 Ultra Low Input served to prepare low-cell-number fractions.

Germline CDR1 SQVTM, CDR2 ANQGSEA. The CDR3 is 12 residues long. Trimming removed 7 bases from V and 1 base from J, with 10 bases in between. TCRdb itself ran the 5' RACE reads through MiXCR, one entry per CDR3 protein. This repertoire shows about 330,000 distinct CDR3 sequences, roughly 6.8% found once; its top ten account for roughly 19%. This clonotype has ten or more counts. The sequencing used PBMCs, collected around 45 days after the first yellow fever vaccination. The chain carries TRBV29-1 and TRBJ1-1; no clear D. The TCR comes from a man aged 18 to 29 who received the YFV17D yellow fever vaccine. The CDR3, as DNA: TGCAGCGCCGGTGGGAGGAACACTGAAGCTTTCTTT. Amino acids: CSAGGRNTEAFF. Full variable domain (outside the CDR3, taken from reference TRBV29-1 and TRBJ1-1): SAVISQKPSRDICQRGTSLTIQCQVDSQVTMMFWYRQQPGQSLTLIATANQGSEATYESGFVIDKFPISRPNLTFSTLTVSNMSPEDSSIYLCSAGGRNTEAFFGQGTRLTVV.